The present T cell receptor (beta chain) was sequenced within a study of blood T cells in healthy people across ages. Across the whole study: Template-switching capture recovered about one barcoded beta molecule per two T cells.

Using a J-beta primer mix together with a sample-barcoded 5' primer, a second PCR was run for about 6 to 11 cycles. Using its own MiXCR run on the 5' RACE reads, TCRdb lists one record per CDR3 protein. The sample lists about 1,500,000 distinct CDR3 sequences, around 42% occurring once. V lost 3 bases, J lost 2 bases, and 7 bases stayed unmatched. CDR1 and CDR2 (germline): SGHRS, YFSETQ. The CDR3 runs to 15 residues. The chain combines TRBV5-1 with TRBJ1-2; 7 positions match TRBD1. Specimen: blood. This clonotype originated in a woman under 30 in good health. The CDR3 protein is CASSSGTDRNYGYTF. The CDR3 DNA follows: TGCGCCAGCAGCTCCGGGACAGATAGAAACTATGGCTACACCTTC.